This is a list of T cell receptor beta chains from one sample in a study of blood T cell repertoires in COVID-19. TCRdb keeps only in-frame clones here, not all; method: immunoSEQ multiplex PCR. The table shows 100,000 to 150,000 clones, with about 83% occurring only once. The specimen sequenced was peripheral blood. Every receptor here comes from a man in his 60s with acute or convalescent COVID-19. The CDR3 runs from the conserved cysteine through the conserved F or W. The D gene is left open where the match is weak. Rows give clone size only sometimes, using once, few, many, or a class for an expanded clone.

len: 18; d_gene: TRBD2; v_gene: TRBV15; j_gene: TRBJ2-4; abundance: once; CDR3nt: TGTGCCACCAGCAGCAGCCCGGGACTAGCGGGAGGGGAAAACATTCAGTACTTC; CDR3aa: CATSSSPGLAGGENIQYF
len: 17; d_gene: .; v_gene: TRBV5-1; j_gene: TRBJ2-2; abundance: .; CDR3nt: TGCGCCAGCAGCTTGGGGTCAAAAGCAAAGATCACCGGGGAGCTGTTTTTT; CDR3aa: CASSLGSKAKITGELFF
len: 15; d_gene: TRBD1; v_gene: TRBV5-1; j_gene: TRBJ2-7; abundance: .; CDR3nt: TGCGCCAGTAGTAAATCCGGGACAGGGACTTACGAGCAGTACTTC; CDR3aa: CASSKSGTGTYEQYF
len: 15; d_gene: .; v_gene: TRBV7-2; j_gene: TRBJ2-1; abundance: .; CDR3nt: TGTGCCAGCAGCTACAGTTCAAGCTCCTACAATGAGCAGTTCTTC; CDR3aa: CASSYSSSSYNEQFF
len: 16; d_gene: TRBD1; v_gene: TRBV28; j_gene: TRBJ2-7; abundance: .; CDR3nt: TGTGCCAGCAGTGGACAGGGGGATGTTTCCCCCTACGAGCAGTACTTC; CDR3aa: CASSGQGDVSPYEQYF
len: 14; d_gene: TRBD1; v_gene: TRBV11-2; j_gene: TRBJ1-2; abundance: .; CDR3nt: TGTGCCAGCAGCTTAGCTTCAGGGACAGATGGCTACACCTTC; CDR3aa: CASSLASGTDGYTF
len: 14; d_gene: .; v_gene: TRBV4-1; j_gene: TRBJ2-7; abundance: .; CDR3nt: TGCGCCAGCAGCCAAGTCCCCCAAACCTACGAGCAGTACTTC; CDR3aa: CASSQVPQTYEQYF
len: 13; d_gene: .; v_gene: TRBV6-5; j_gene: TRBJ2-2; abundance: .; CDR3nt: TGTGCCAGCAGCCGCGGGTTAACCGGGGAGCTGTTTTTT; CDR3aa: CASSRGLTGELFF
len: 13; d_gene: TRBD1; v_gene: TRBV28; j_gene: TRBJ2-5; abundance: few; CDR3nt: TGTGCCAGCAGTTTGGGGACAGGGAAGACCCAGTACTTC; CDR3aa: CASSLGTGKTQYF
len: 16; d_gene: TRBD1; v_gene: TRBV28; j_gene: TRBJ1-1; abundance: .; CDR3nt: TGTGCCAGCAGTCCACCGGGACAGGGACGTGGCACTGAAGCTTTCTTT; CDR3aa: CASSPPGQGRGTEAFF
len: 18; d_gene: TRBD1; v_gene: TRBV4-1; j_gene: TRBJ1-2; abundance: .; CDR3nt: TGCGCCAGCAGCCAAGACACATCCCGGACAGGGGGTGTGAGAGGCTACACCTTC; CDR3aa: CASSQDTSRTGGVRGYTF
len: 14; d_gene: TRBD2; v_gene: TRBV28; j_gene: TRBJ2-1; abundance: .; CDR3nt: TGTGCCAGCAGCGCCACTAGCGGGAGCACTGAGCAGTTCTTC; CDR3aa: CASSATSGSTEQFF
len: 15; d_gene: .; v_gene: TRBV18; j_gene: TRBJ2-2; abundance: .; CDR3nt: TGTGCCAGCTCACCGTATGGCCCCGAGGTCGGGGAGCTGTTTTTT; CDR3aa: CASSPYGPEVGELFF
len: 15; d_gene: .; v_gene: TRBV7-3; j_gene: TRBJ2-2; abundance: .; CDR3nt: TGTGCCAGCAGCTTTCTTGCGGGACGGACCGGGGAGCTGTTTTTT; CDR3aa: CASSFLAGRTGELFF
len: 13; d_gene: TRBD1; v_gene: TRBV28; j_gene: TRBJ2-2; abundance: once; CDR3nt: TGTGCCACCGGGACAGCGAACACCGGGGAGCTGTTTTTT; CDR3aa: CATGTANTGELFF
len: 14; d_gene: .; v_gene: TRBV6-5; j_gene: TRBJ1-1; abundance: once; CDR3nt: TGTGCCAGCAGGTTGACGGGGATGAACACTGAAGCTTTCTTT; CDR3aa: CASRLTGMNTEAFF
len: 13; d_gene: .; v_gene: TRBV6-5; j_gene: TRBJ2-7; abundance: .; CDR3nt: TGTGCCACCCACCACGTCCTCGGGGGCGAGCAGTACTTC; CDR3aa: CATHHVLGGEQYF
len: 13; d_gene: .; v_gene: TRBV28; j_gene: TRBJ1-5; abundance: .; CDR3nt: TGTGCCAGCATGGGGCATAGCAATCAGCCCCAGCATTTT; CDR3aa: CASMGHSNQPQHF
len: 12; d_gene: TRBD1; v_gene: TRBV29-1; j_gene: TRBJ1-1; abundance: .; CDR3nt: TGCAGCGCGGGACAGGGAAACACTGAAGCTTTCTTT; CDR3aa: CSAGQGNTEAFF
len: 14; d_gene: .; v_gene: TRBV19; j_gene: TRBJ2-2; abundance: .; CDR3nt: TGTGCCAGTCCTCCGCCGAGGAACACCGGGGAGCTGTTTTTT; CDR3aa: CASPPPRNTGELFF
len: 14; d_gene: TRBD1; v_gene: TRBV10-3; j_gene: TRBJ1-4; abundance: few; CDR3nt: TGTGCCATCAGGGGCGGGACAGACGATGAAAAACTGTTTTTT; CDR3aa: CAIRGGTDDEKLFF
len: 16; d_gene: .; v_gene: TRBV5-1; j_gene: TRBJ2-3; abundance: .; CDR3nt: TGCGCCAGCAGCTTACGGGAGCCCAAAAGCACAGATACGCAGTATTTT; CDR3aa: CASSLREPKSTDTQYF
len: 17; d_gene: TRBD2; v_gene: TRBV7-2; j_gene: TRBJ2-1; abundance: .; CDR3nt: TGTGCCAGCAGCTTAGCGGTAGGAGCGGGAGCTTCCAATGAGCAGTTCTTC; CDR3aa: CASSLAVGAGASNEQFF
len: 15; d_gene: .; v_gene: TRBV15; j_gene: TRBJ1-6; abundance: .; CDR3nt: TGTGCCACCAGCAGGAGCGGGCCGAGGGGTTCACCCCTCCACTTT; CDR3aa: CATSRSGPRGSPLHF
len: 15; d_gene: TRBD1; v_gene: TRBV27; j_gene: TRBJ2-1; abundance: .; CDR3nt: TGTGCCAGCTCCTCCGGGACAGGATCCTACAATGAGCAGTTCTTC; CDR3aa: CASSSGTGSYNEQFF
len: 14; d_gene: .; v_gene: TRBV5-1; j_gene: TRBJ2-2; abundance: .; CDR3nt: TGCGCCAGCAGCTTGGGATCCCAGGGCGGGGAGCTGTTTTTT; CDR3aa: CASSLGSQGGELFF
len: 14; d_gene: .; v_gene: TRBV11-1; j_gene: TRBJ2-7; abundance: .; CDR3nt: TGTGCCAGCAGCTTCAGCCAGGTCTCCTACGAGCAGTACTTC; CDR3aa: CASSFSQVSYEQYF
len: 16; d_gene: TRBD2; v_gene: TRBV6-4; j_gene: TRBJ2-1; abundance: .; CDR3nt: TGTGCCAGCAGTGACTCCCCTAGCGGGAGTTACAATGAGCAGTTCTTC; CDR3aa: CASSDSPSGSYNEQFF
len: 15; d_gene: .; v_gene: TRBV19; j_gene: TRBJ2-1; abundance: .; CDR3nt: TGTGCCAGTAGGGAATCCGGACTTTCCTACAATGAGCAGTTCTTC; CDR3aa: CASRESGLSYNEQFF
len: 14; d_gene: TRBD2; v_gene: TRBV7-9; j_gene: TRBJ2-7; abundance: once; CDR3nt: TGTGCCAGCAGCTCGTCTGGGGGGGACCACGAGCAGTACTTC; CDR3aa: CASSSSGGDHEQYF
len: 14; d_gene: .; v_gene: TRBV27; j_gene: TRBJ1-5; abundance: many; CDR3nt: TGTGCCAGCAGTTCCACTCATAGCAATCAGCCCCAGCATTTT; CDR3aa: CASSSTHSNQPQHF
len: 14; d_gene: .; v_gene: TRBV27; j_gene: TRBJ2-7; abundance: few; CDR3nt: TGTGCCAGCAGTCCCAGGACTAAGTCCGGCGAGCAGTACTTC; CDR3aa: CASSPRTKSGEQYF
len: 14; d_gene: .; v_gene: TRBV6-5; j_gene: TRBJ2-7; abundance: .; CDR3nt: TGTGCCAGCAGATTTAGCGGCATCTCCTACGAGCAGTACTTC; CDR3aa: CASRFSGISYEQYF
len: 15; d_gene: TRBD2; v_gene: TRBV5-1; j_gene: TRBJ2-7; abundance: .; CDR3nt: TGCGCCAGCAGCTCTAGCGGGAGGGCCGTCTACGAGCAGTACTTC; CDR3aa: CASSSSGRAVYEQYF
len: 13; d_gene: .; v_gene: TRBV5-1; j_gene: TRBJ2-7; abundance: .; CDR3nt: TGCGCCAGCAGCTTGAGGGAGTCCTACGAGCAGTACTTC; CDR3aa: CASSLRESYEQYF
len: 12; d_gene: .; v_gene: TRBV6-6; j_gene: TRBJ2-7; abundance: .; CDR3nt: TGTGCCAGCAGTCACGGACACTACGAGCAGTACTTC; CDR3aa: CASSHGHYEQYF
len: 15; d_gene: .; v_gene: TRBV7-9; j_gene: TRBJ1-1; abundance: .; CDR3nt: TGTGCCAGCAGCATCTTGACAGGAAGGGACACTGAAGCTTTCTTT; CDR3aa: CASSILTGRDTEAFF
len: 12; d_gene: .; v_gene: TRBV10-1; j_gene: TRBJ2-7; abundance: .; CDR3nt: TGCGCCAGCAGTGGGACAACCTACGAGCAGTACTTC; CDR3aa: CASSGTTYEQYF
len: 12; d_gene: .; v_gene: TRBV28; j_gene: TRBJ1-1; abundance: .; CDR3nt: TGTGCCAGCAGTCCCCTCGGGGGACGAGCTTTCTTT; CDR3aa: CASSPLGGRAFF
len: 15; d_gene: .; v_gene: TRBV5-1; j_gene: TRBJ1-4; abundance: .; CDR3nt: TGCGCCAGCAGTTATTTAGGAGCAACTAATGAAAAACTGTTTTTT; CDR3aa: CASSYLGATNEKLFF
len: 13; d_gene: .; v_gene: TRBV24-1; j_gene: TRBJ1-2; abundance: .; CDR3nt: TGTGCCTCGAGCCAAGGGGCTAACTATGGCTACACCTTC; CDR3aa: CASSQGANYGYTF
len: 17; d_gene: .; v_gene: TRBV4-1; j_gene: TRBJ2-7; abundance: .; CDR3nt: TGCGCCAGCAGCCAAGGGGGACCGGGACAACCACCCTACGAGCAGTACTTC; CDR3aa: CASSQGGPGQPPYEQYF
len: 13; d_gene: .; v_gene: TRBV24-1; j_gene: TRBJ1-2; abundance: once; CDR3nt: TGTGCCACCAGTGACCCCAATAGATATGGCTACACCTTC; CDR3aa: CATSDPNRYGYTF
len: 15; d_gene: TRBD1; v_gene: TRBV11-2; j_gene: TRBJ1-6; abundance: .; CDR3nt: TGTGCCAGCAGTTCACAGGGGAAGTTGAGTTCACCCCTCCACTTT; CDR3aa: CASSSQGKLSSPLHF
len: 14; d_gene: TRBD2; v_gene: TRBV7-8; j_gene: TRBJ2-7; abundance: .; CDR3nt: TGTGCCAGCAGCTTTAGTAGCGGGATGTACGAGCAGTACTTC; CDR3aa: CASSFSSGMYEQYF
len: 15; d_gene: .; v_gene: TRBV18; j_gene: TRBJ1-5; abundance: .; CDR3nt: TGTGCCAGCTCACCGGCGAGGAGTTTAGGTCAGCCCCAGCATTTT; CDR3aa: CASSPARSLGQPQHF
len: 14; d_gene: .; v_gene: TRBV5-1; j_gene: TRBJ1-5; abundance: .; CDR3nt: TGCGCCAGCAGCCCTGGGGACTTTAATCAGCCCCAGCATTTT; CDR3aa: CASSPGDFNQPQHF
len: 17; d_gene: TRBD2; v_gene: TRBV27; j_gene: TRBJ2-2; abundance: .; CDR3nt: TGTGCCAGCACCCCACCCCCCCAGCGGGAGGACACCGGGGAGCTGTTTTTT; CDR3aa: CASTPPPQREDTGELFF
len: 14; d_gene: TRBD1; v_gene: TRBV5-1; j_gene: TRBJ2-7; abundance: .; CDR3nt: TGCGCCAGCAGCTTGGGACAGGGGGCTTACGAGCAGTACTTC; CDR3aa: CASSLGQGAYEQYF
len: 13; d_gene: .; v_gene: TRBV24-1; j_gene: TRBJ1-5; abundance: few; CDR3nt: TGTGCCACCGGGGGCGAAGTCAATCAGCCCCAGCATTTT; CDR3aa: CATGGEVNQPQHF
len: 15; d_gene: .; v_gene: TRBV28; j_gene: TRBJ1-1; abundance: .; CDR3nt: TGTGCCAGCAGTTTTTTCGGGGGTGGGAACACTGAAGCTTTCTTT; CDR3aa: CASSFFGGGNTEAFF
len: 13; d_gene: TRBD1; v_gene: TRBV6-6; j_gene: TRBJ1-1; abundance: once; CDR3nt: TGTGCCAGCAACAGACAGGGTAACACTGAAGCTTTCTTT; CDR3aa: CASNRQGNTEAFF
len: 13; d_gene: TRBD2; v_gene: TRBV2; j_gene: TRBJ2-5; abundance: .; CDR3nt: TGTGCCAGCGGTCGAGGACTAGCGGAGACCCAGTACTTC; CDR3aa: CASGRGLAETQYF
len: 15; d_gene: .; v_gene: TRBV7-9; j_gene: TRBJ1-2; abundance: .; CDR3nt: TGTGCCAGCAGCCTGACAGACAGTGACAACTATGGCTACACCTTC; CDR3aa: CASSLTDSDNYGYTF
len: 16; d_gene: TRBD1; v_gene: TRBV10-1; j_gene: TRBJ2-1; abundance: .; CDR3nt: TGCGCCAGCAGTATCTCCGGGACAGGGGGTTACAATGAGCAGTTCTTC; CDR3aa: CASSISGTGGYNEQFF
len: 14; d_gene: TRBD1; v_gene: TRBV19; j_gene: TRBJ1-1; abundance: .; CDR3nt: TGTGCCAGTAGCCAGGGGGGACTGAACACTGAAGCTTTCTTT; CDR3aa: CASSQGGLNTEAFF
len: 14; d_gene: .; v_gene: TRBV5-4; j_gene: TRBJ2-5; abundance: .; CDR3nt: TGTGCCAGCAGCACCGCGGTGGGGCGGGAGACCCAGTACTTC; CDR3aa: CASSTAVGRETQYF